This T cell receptor beta chain was observed in a study of T cell responses to AZD1222 COVID-19 vaccine. Study conclusions and caveats: Repertoire collection took place solely once the T cell response had peaked. Elevations in Spike-specific TCR breadth and depth followed administration of two AZD1222 doses. The donors showed a predominance of white British ancestry and of females, with possible underestimation of clonal diversity.

Method: immunoSEQ multiplex PCR; TCRdb's copy keeps in-frame clones and lacks some. This sample has 130,000 to 150,000 clones; 88% occur once, and the top ten carry around 2.2%. Points on this clone: Its antigen is unknown.

This specimen consisted of peripheral blood, obtained on day 0 of AZD1222 vaccination. The source is an adult in good health.

The CDR3 DNA is TGTGCCAGTGGAGGAAGAAGGGGGTCTGGGGCCAACGTCCTGACTTTC. Translated: CASGGRRGSGANVLTF. The chain has TRBV19 and TRBJ2-6; D is possibly TRBD1 (6 bases). Germline V gives CDR1 LNHDA, CDR2 SQIVND (reference sequence). V was trimmed by 8 bases and J by 1 base, leaving 15 bases between them. This CDR3 region has 16 residues. The variable domain in full, with the rest retrieved from reference TRBV19 and TRBJ2-6, is DGGITQSPKYLFRKEGQNVTLSCEQNLNHDAMYWYRQDPGQGLRLIYYSQIVNDFQKGDIAEGYSVSREKKESFPLTVTSAQKNPTAFYLCASGGRRGSGANVLTFGAGSRLTVL.